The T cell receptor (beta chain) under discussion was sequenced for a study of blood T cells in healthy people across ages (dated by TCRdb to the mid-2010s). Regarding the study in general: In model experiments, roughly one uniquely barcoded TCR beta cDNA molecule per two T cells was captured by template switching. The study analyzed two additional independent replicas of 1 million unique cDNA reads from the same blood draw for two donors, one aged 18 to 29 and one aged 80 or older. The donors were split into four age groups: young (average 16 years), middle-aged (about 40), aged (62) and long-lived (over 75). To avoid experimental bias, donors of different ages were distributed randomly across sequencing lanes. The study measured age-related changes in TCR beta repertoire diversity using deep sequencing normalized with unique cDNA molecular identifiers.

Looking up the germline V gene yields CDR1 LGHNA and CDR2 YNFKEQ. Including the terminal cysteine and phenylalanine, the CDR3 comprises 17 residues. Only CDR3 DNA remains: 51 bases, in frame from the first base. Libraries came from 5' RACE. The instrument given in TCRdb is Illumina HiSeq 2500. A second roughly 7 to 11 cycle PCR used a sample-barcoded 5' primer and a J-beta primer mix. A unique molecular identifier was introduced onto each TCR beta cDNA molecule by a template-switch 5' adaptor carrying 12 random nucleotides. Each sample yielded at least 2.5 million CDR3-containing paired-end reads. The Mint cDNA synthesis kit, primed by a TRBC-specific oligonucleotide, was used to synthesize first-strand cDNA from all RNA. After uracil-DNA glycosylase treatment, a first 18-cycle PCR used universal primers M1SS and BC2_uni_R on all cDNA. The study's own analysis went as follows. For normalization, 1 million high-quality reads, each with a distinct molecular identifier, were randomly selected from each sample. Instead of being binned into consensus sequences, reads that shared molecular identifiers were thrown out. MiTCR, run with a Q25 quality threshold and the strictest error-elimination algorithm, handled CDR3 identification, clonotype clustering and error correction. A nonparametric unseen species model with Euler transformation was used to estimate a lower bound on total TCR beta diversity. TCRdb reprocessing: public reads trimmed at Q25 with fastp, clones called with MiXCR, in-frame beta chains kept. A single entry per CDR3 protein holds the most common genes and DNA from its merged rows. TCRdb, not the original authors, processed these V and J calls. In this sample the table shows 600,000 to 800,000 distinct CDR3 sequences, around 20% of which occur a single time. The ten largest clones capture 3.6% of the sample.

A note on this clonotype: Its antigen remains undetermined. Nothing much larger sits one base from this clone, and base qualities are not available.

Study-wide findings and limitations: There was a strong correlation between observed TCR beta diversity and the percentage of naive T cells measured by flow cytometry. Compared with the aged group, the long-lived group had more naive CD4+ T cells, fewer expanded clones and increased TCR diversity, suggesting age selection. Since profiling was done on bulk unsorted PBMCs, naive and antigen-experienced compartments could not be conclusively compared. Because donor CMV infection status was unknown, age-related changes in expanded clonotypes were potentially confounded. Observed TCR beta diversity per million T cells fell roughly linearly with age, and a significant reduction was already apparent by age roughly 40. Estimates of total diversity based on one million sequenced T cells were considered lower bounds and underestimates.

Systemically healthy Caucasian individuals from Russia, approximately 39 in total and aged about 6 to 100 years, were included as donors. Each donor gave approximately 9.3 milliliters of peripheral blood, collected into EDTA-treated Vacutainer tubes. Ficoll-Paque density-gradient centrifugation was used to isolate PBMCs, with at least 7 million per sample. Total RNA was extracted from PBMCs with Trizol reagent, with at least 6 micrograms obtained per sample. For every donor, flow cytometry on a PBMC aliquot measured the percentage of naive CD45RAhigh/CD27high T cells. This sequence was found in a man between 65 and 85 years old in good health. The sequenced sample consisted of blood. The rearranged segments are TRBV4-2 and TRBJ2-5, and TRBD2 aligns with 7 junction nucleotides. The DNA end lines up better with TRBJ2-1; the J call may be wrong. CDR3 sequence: CASSQDSAVAGAGEQFF. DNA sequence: TGTGCCAGCAGCCAAGATTCAGCAGTGGCGGGAGCGGGAGAGCAGTTCTTC.